The 4 T cell receptor beta chains presented below share a single source sample, sequenced in a study of cytomegalovirus exposure and HLA in healthy donors (dated by TCRdb to between 2016 and 2019). To prepare the library, the immunoSEQ multiplex PCR assay was applied. For the multiplex PCR, a mixture combining 60 forward primers for TCR Vbeta segments and 13 reverse primers for TCR Jbeta segments was used. Sourced from immuneACCESS, this table was stored by TCRdb with only in-frame sequences that have V and J called. A share of the clones is absent; for the studies checked, an unresolved V gene accounts for under half, and the remainder has no known explanation. In all, the sample holds 170,000 or so clones, and about 69% of those were seen once. The ten largest clones represent about 2.7% of the sample. The sample comprised PBMCs. Receptors were obtained from a male donor in good health and CMV-seronegative.

V usage is TRBV6-5 and J usage is TRBJ1-5; 8 bases are a match to TRBD1. The J segment lost 0 bases and the V segment lost 3 bases, leaving 1 base of the junction unmatched. The V gene's germline CDR1 is MNHEY and CDR2 SVGAGI. The CDR3 spans 15 residues. CDR3 sequence (DNA): TGTGCCAGCAGTTATGACAGGGGTAGCAATCAGCCCCAGCATTTT. Amino acid sequence: CASSYDRGSNQPQHF.

This chain joins TRBV29-1 and TRBJ2-3; D gene uncertain. This CDR3 comprises 11 residues. CDR1 and CDR2 from the germline V gene are SQVTM and ANQGSEA. The V and J ends lost 5 bases and 8 bases respectively, with 11 bases between them. CDR3 residues: CSVRITGTQYF. The CDR3, as DNA: TGCAGCGTTCGAATTACTGGTACGCAGTATTTT.

This clone was observed a few times. CDR3 sequence: CASAAEMNTGELFF. CDR3 DNA: TGTGCCAGCGCCGCGGAGATGAACACCGGGGAGCTGTTTTTT. The chain couples TRBV27 to TRBJ2-2; D is undetermined. Germline V CDR1 and CDR2: MNHEY, SMNVEV (reference sequence). V dropped 8 bases and J dropped 1 base, with 11 bases sitting between them. The CDR3 consists of 14 residues.

The chain links TRBV6-5 to TRBJ2-6; D possibly corresponds to TRBD1 (5 bases). Germline lookup yields CDR1 MNHEY and CDR2 SVGAGI. This CDR3 is built from 15 residues. Trimming removed 6 bases at V and 14 bases at J, with 23 bases between. DNA for the CDR3: TGTGCCAGCAGCCCCTCACTTGGGGCGTCCCGCATCCTGACTTTC. Protein product: CASSPSLGASRILTF.